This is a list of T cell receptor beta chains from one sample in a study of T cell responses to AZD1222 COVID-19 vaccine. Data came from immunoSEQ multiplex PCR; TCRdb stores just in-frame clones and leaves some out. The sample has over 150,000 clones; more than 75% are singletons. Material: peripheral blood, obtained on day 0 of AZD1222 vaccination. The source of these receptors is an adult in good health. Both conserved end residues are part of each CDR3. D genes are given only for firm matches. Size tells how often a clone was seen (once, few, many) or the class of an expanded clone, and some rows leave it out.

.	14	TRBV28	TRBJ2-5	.	TGTGCCAGCAGTTTTCTACAGAGTGAAGAGACCCAGTACTTC	CASSFLQSEETQYF
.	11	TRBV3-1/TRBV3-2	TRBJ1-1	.	TGTGCCAGCAGCCAAGATCGGCAAGCTTTCTTT	CASSQDRQAFF
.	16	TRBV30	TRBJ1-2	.	TGTGCCTGGACTTGGGGGCAGGGGACCTCTAACTATGGCTACACCTTC	CAWTWGQGTSNYGYTF
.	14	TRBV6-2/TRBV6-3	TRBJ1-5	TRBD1	TGTGCCAGCAGTTACTCGACAGGGAATCAGCCCCAGCATTTT	CASSYSTGNQPQHF
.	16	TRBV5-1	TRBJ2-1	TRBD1	TGCGCCAGCAGCGGCTTGAGGACAGGGGGCCTCGATGAGCAGTTCTTC	CASSGLRTGGLDEQFF
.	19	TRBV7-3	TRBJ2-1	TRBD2	TGTGCCAGCAGCCCCCGGGGACTAGCGGGAGGGGTGTCGAACAATGAGCAGTTCTTC	CASSPRGLAGGVSNNEQFF
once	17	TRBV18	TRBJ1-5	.	TGTGCCAGCTCCCTAGACGGGGGGAGCTGGGGCAATCAGCCCCAGCATTTT	CASSLDGGSWGNQPQHF
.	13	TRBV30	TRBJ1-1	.	TGTGCCTGGAGTGGACGGGAGAACACTGAAGCTTTCTTT	CAWSGRENTEAFF
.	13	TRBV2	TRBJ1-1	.	TGTGCCGGGGGGTGGGGATCCAACACTGAAGCTTTCTTT	CAGGWGSNTEAFF
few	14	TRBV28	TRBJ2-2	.	TGTGCCAGCAGCTATAGGCCGAACACCGGGGAGCTGTTTTTT	CASSYRPNTGELFF
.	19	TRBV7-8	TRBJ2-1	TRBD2	TGTGCCAGCAGCTTAGCTGATTTATTTACTAGCGGGAGGGCCCATGAGCAGTTCTTC	CASSLADLFTSGRAHEQFF
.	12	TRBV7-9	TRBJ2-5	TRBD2	TGTGCTGGGGGGGGAAGGCAAGAGACCCAGTACTTC	CAGGGRQETQYF
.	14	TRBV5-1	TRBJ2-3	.	TGCGCCAGCAGCTTAATGGGGAGCACAGATACGCAGTATTTT	CASSLMGSTDTQYF
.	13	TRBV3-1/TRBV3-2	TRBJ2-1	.	TGTGCCAGCAGCCATCGACTCATAGGAGAGCAGTTCTTC	CASSHRLIGEQFF
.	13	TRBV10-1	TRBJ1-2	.	TGCGCCAGCAGCGGGGCCCGAGGCGGTGGCTACACCTTC	CASSGARGGGYTF
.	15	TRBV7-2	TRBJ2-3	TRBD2	TGTGCCAGCAGCTTAGCGCTAGCGGGGGGCCGAACGCAGTATTTT	CASSLALAGGRTQYF
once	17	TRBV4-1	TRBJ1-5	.	TGCGCCAGCAGCCAAGAAATCGGCAGGGGACTTAATCAGCCCCAGCATTTT	CASSQEIGRGLNQPQHF
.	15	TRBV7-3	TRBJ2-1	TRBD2	TGTGCCAGCAGCTTACTAGCGGAAGGTAACAATGAGCAGTTCTTC	CASSLLAEGNNEQFF
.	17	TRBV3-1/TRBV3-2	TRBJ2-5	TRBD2	TGTGCCAGCAGCAAGGGACTAGCGGGAGGGGCGGGGGAGACCCAGTACTTC	CASSKGLAGGAGETQYF
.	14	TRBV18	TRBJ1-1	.	TGTGCCAGCTCACCAGTTTTCGGCAGGGATGAAGCTTTCTTT	CASSPVFGRDEAFF
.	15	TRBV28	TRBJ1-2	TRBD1	TGTGCCAGCAGTTTCATGGGACAGGGGGCGCAAGGCTACACCTTC	CASSFMGQGAQGYTF
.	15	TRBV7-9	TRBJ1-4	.	TGTGCCAGCAGCTTAGCCTCACAGATGAATGAAAAACTGTTTTTT	CASSLASQMNEKLFF
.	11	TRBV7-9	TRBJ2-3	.	TGTGCCAGCAGCTTGGACCGCACGCAGTATTTT	CASSLDRTQYF
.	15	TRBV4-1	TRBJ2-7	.	TGCGCCAGCAGCCAGGGTGGAGCGGCCACCTACGAGCAGTACTTC	CASSQGGAATYEQYF
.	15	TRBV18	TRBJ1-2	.	TGTGCCAGCTCACCCTCCGGGGGGTTGGCCTATGGCTACACCTTC	CASSPSGGLAYGYTF
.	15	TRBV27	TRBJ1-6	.	TGTGCCACCATGGACGGCGTGGGCGCGATCTCACCCCTCCACTTT	CATMDGVGAISPLHF
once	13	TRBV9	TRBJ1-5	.	TGTGCCAGCGGAGGGACCCGGGATCAGCCCCAGCATTTT	CASGGTRDQPQHF
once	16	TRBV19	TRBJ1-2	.	TGTGCCAGTAGTCTACCTATACCACGTGCTAACTATGGCTACACCTTC	CASSLPIPRANYGYTF
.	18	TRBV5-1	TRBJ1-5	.	TGCGCCAGCAGCCCCTACCCGGGAGGGGGTGGAAGCAATCAGCCCCAGCATTTT	CASSPYPGGGGSNQPQHF
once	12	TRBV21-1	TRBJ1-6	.	TGTGCCAGCAGCAAAAGTAATGCACCCCTCCACTTT	CASSKSNAPLHF
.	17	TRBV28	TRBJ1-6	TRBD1	TGTGCCAGCAGAGGGGACAGGGGAGGGAGCTGGAATTCACCCCTCCACTTT	CASRGDRGGSWNSPLHF
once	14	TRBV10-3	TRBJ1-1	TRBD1	TGTGCCATCAGGACAGGGCCGGGTAATTCTGAAGCTTTCTTT	CAIRTGPGNSEAFF
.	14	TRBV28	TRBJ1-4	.	TGTGCCAGCAGTTTCCCGGGAGGGGTTGAAAAACTGTTTTTT	CASSFPGGVEKLFF
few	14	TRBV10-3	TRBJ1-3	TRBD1	TGTGCCGTCGCAGGGGGCAACTCTGGAAACACCATATATTTT	CAVAGGNSGNTIYF
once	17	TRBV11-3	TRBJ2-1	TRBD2	TGTGCCAGCAGCTTAGGGCTAGCGGGGGGGCTAAGGAATGAGCAGTTCTTC	CASSLGLAGGLRNEQFF
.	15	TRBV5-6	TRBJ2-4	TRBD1	TGTGCCAGCAGCTTGGCTGGGACAGGCTCCACCACTTTATACTTC	CASSLAGTGSTTLYF
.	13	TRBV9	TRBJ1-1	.	TGTGCCAGCAGCGTAGCTGGACCAACTGAAGCTTTCTTT	CASSVAGPTEAFF
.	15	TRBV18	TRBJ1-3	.	TGTGCCAGCTCACCAGGGCTAAGCTCTGGAAACACCATATATTTT	CASSPGLSSGNTIYF
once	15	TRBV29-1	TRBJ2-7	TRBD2	TGCAGCGTCGCTCTACTAGCGGGAGTTAACTACGAGCAGTACTTC	CSVALLAGVNYEQYF
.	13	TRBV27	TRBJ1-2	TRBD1	TGTGCCAGCAGGAACAGGGACAGGGTTGGCTACACCTTC	CASRNRDRVGYTF
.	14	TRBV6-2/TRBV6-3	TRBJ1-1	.	TGTGCCAGCAGTTACAATGGGGGTAACACTGAAGCTTTCTTT	CASSYNGGNTEAFF